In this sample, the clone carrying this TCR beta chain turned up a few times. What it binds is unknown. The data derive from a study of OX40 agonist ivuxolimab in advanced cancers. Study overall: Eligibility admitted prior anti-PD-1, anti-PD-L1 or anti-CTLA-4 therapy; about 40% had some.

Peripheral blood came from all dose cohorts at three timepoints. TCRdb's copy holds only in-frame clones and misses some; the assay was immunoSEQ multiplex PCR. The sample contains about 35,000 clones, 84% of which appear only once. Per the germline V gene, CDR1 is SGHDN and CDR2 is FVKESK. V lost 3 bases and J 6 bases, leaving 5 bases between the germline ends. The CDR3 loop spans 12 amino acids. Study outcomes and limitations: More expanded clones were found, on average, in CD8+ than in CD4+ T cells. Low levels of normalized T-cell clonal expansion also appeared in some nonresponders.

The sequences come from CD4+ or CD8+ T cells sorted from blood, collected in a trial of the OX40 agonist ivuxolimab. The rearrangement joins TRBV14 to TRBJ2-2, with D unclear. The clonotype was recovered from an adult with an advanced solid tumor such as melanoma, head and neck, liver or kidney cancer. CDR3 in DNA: TGTGCCAGCAGCCAGGGTCCCGGGGAGCTGTTTTTT. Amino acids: CASSQGPGELFF. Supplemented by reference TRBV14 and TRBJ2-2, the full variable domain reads EAGVTQFPSHSVIEKGQTVTLRCDPISGHDNLYWYRRVMGKEIKFLLHFVKESKQDESGMPNNRFLAERTGGTYSTLKVQPAELEDSGVYFCASSQGPGELFFGEGSRLTVL.